The entry below describes one TCR beta chain. Its antigen remains unknown. This entry is derived from a study of shared clonotypes between healthy human individuals. In the study overall: Each donor contributed plates that comprised three CD4 naive, three CD4 memory, two CD8 naive and one CD8 memory. Study conclusions and caveats: Deeper or shallower sequencing was expected to change how clonotypes are shared among donors.

Per the germline V gene, CDR1 is SGHAT and CDR2 is FQNNGV. The CDR3 is 15 amino acids. V was cut by 0 bases and J by 6 bases, with 14 bases left in between. Researchers ran the assay at a deep level. Genomic DNA of every subset was divided equally among multiple immunoSEQ plates. The table came from immunoSEQ multiplex PCR; TCRdb's copy has only in-frame clones and leaves some out. This table has roughly 1,000,000 clones, 70% to 80% appearing once. The TCR comes from a man between 18 and 29 years old in good health. Some clones in this sample may be carry-over from other donors' samples. The sequenced sample was memory CD4+ T cells from PBMCs. The subset: CD45RA-negative fraction. The chain combines TRBV11-2 with TRBJ1-2; the D gene is possibly TRBD1 (5 bases). CDR3: CASSLDLRGSNGYTF. CDR3 DNA: TGTGCCAGCAGCTTAGATCTAAGGGGTTCGAATGGCTACACCTTC.